The entry below describes one T cell receptor beta chain. Under the authors' procedure: For nucleated cells, counts were estimated from reference gene primer amplification. Clones were read by immunoSEQ multiplex PCR, and TCRdb kept only the in-frame ones, dropping some. V and J calls and clone size are given by that table; D and trimming were obtained from the DNA. The repertoire holds under 110,000 clones, around 93% seen once, with 15% to 20% in the top ten. The record originates from a study of blood T cell repertoires in COVID-19. As for the study in general: The origin of the acute and convalescent COVID-19 samples was the United States, Italy and Spain. Sources were T cells, B-cell-depleted T cells, or PBMCs; the material itself was cDNA or gDNA.

The receptor's source is a man in his forties or fifties with acute or convalescent COVID-19. The material sequenced was peripheral blood.

CDR3 nucleotides: TGTGCCAGCAGCGTCACCGCCGACTCGGCGGGAAACACCATATATTTT. It specifies CASSVTADSAGNTIYF. The chain links TRBV9 to TRBJ1-3; D is unresolved. The CDR3 loop spans 16 amino acids. V was shortened by 2 bases and J by 4 bases, with 16 bases between the two germline ends. The germline V gene has CDR1 SGDLS and CDR2 YYNGEE.